One sample yielded the 22 T cell receptor beta chains listed below, sequenced in a study of blood T cell repertoires in COVID-19. Measured with immunoSEQ multiplex PCR; TCRdb has only the in-frame clones, and not every one. Of about 310,000 clones in the sample, roughly 91% were seen once. What was sequenced was PBMCs or T cells enriched from blood (not recorded which). The receptors were sampled from a woman in her 30s who had recovered from COVID-19.

The rearrangement uses TRBV15 and TRBJ2-7; 9 bases agree with TRBD1. Germline trimming cut 2 bases from V and 5 bases from J; bases unmatched to any gene: 7. The CDR3 extends over 15 amino acids. Germline CDR1 is LNHNV and CDR2 is YYDKDF (reference sequence). The CDR3 nucleotides read TGTGCCACCAGCAGAAAACAGGGGGCGACCCACGAGCAGTACTTC. As protein: CATSRKQGATHEQYF. Based on the CDR3 plus reference TRBV15 and TRBJ2-7, the full variable domain is DAMVIQNPRYQVTQFGKPVTLSCSQTLNHNVMYWYQQKSSQAPKLLFHYYDKDFNNEADTPDNFQSRRPNTSFCFLDIRSPGLGDTAMYLCATSRKQGATHEQYFGPGTRLTVT.

In its sample, this clone was seen once. This chain joins TRBV4-1 and TRBJ2-7; D is perhaps TRBD1 (6 bases). The CDR3 contains 15 residues. V was trimmed by 4 bases and J by 1 base, leaving 14 bases between them. Germline loops: CDR1 MGHRA, CDR2 YSYEKL. The chain's CDR3 is CASSRVEQGSYEQYF. The CDR3 DNA reads TGCGCCAGCAGCCGAGTCGAACAGGGTTCCTACGAGCAGTACTTC.

This rearrangement joins TRBV6-2 or TRBV6-3 to TRBJ2-1; tentatively, D is TRBD2 (6 bases). The germline CDR1 and CDR2 sequences are MNHEY and SVGEGT. The V end lost 2 bases, the J end lost 0 bases, and 14 bases lay between the germline ends. The length of the CDR3 is 17 residues. CDR3 sequence (DNA): TGTGCCAGCAGTTACGTGGGACTTACGAGCTCCTACAATGAGCAGTTCTTC. It codes for CASSYVGLTSSYNEQFF.

The J gene is TRBJ2-1, the V gene TRBV7-9, with a possible D match to TRBD2 (7 bases). In germline, CDR1 is SEHNR, CDR2 FQNEAQ (reference sequence). V shed 5 bases and J shed 4 bases, with 24 bases lying between them. The CDR3 sequence is 18 residues long. CDR3 nucleotide sequence: TGTGCCAGCAGCCAAACAAAATACGGGGAGGGACAATACAATGAGCAGTTCTTC. Translation: CASSQTKYGEGQYNEQFF.

The chain has TRBV27 and TRBJ2-5; weak D call: TRBD2 (7 bases). Germline assignment: CDR1 MNHEY and CDR2 SMNVEV (reference sequence). The CDR3 runs to 15 residues. V lost 6 bases to trimming and J lost 5 bases, with 19 bases between them. CDR3 region: CASSPDRGREETQYF. The DNA of the CDR3 is TGTGCCAGCAGCCCCGACCGGGGGCGGGAGGAGACCCAGTACTTC.

This rearrangement joins TRBV18 to TRBJ2-1, with 12 nucleotides matching TRBD2. CDR3 length equals 17 residues. V lost 4 bases, J lost 4 bases, and 8 bases stayed unmatched. Germline V gene data show CDR1 as KGHSH and CDR2 as LQKENI. Here the CDR3 reads CASSRSTSGSAYNEQFF. Here the CDR3 DNA reads TGTGCCAGCTCACGGTCGACTAGCGGGAGTGCGTACAATGAGCAGTTCTTC. Full variable domain (missing parts from reference TRBV18 and TRBJ2-1): NAGVMQNPRHLVRRRGQEARLRCSPMKGHSHVYWYRQLPEEGLKFMVYLQKENIIDESGMPKERFSAEFPKEGPSILRIQQVVRGDSAAYFCASSRSTSGSAYNEQFFGPGTRLTVL.

This sequence joins TRBV3-1 (or the pseudogene TRBV3-2) and TRBJ1-2; D is undetermined. This CDR3 spans 14 amino acids. V was trimmed by 6 bases and J by 0 bases, leaving 11 bases between them. Germline V lookup: CDR1 LGHDT, CDR2 YNNKEL (reference sequence). Written as DNA, the CDR3 is TGTGCCAGCAGTCTACAACAGTCTAACTATGGCTACACCTTC. Its protein is CASSLQQSNYGYTF.

The chain employs TRBV18 and TRBJ2-1, with D possibly matching TRBD2 (6 bases). Germline V gene lookup returns CDR1 KGHSH and CDR2 LQKENI. V was trimmed by 3 bases and J by 0 bases, leaving 9 bases between them. This CDR3 comprises 15 residues. The CDR3 bases are TGTGCCAGCTCACCGCTAGCGTCCTCCTACAATGAGCAGTTCTTC. It specifies CASSPLASSYNEQFF. The whole variable domain, filled in from reference TRBV18 and TRBJ2-1, reads NAGVMQNPRHLVRRRGQEARLRCSPMKGHSHVYWYRQLPEEGLKFMVYLQKENIIDESGMPKERFSAEFPKEGPSILRIQQVVRGDSAAYFCASSPLASSYNEQFFGPGTRLTVL.

The chain recombines TRBV6-5 with TRBJ1-2; 10 bases line up with TRBD1. Germline V lookup: CDR1 MNHEY, CDR2 SVGAGI. The CDR3 consists of 14 residues. V shed 6 bases and J 8 bases; nucleotides not matched to a gene: 9. The CDR3 here is CASSLTTGGGGYTF. Here the CDR3 DNA reads TGTGCCAGCAGCCTAACGACAGGGGGCGGAGGCTACACCTTC.

The rearrangement links TRBV5-1 to TRBJ2-5, with a possible D match to TRBD1 (6 bases). The CDR3 totals 16 residues. CDR1 and CDR2 (germline): SGHRS, YFSETQ. Trimming stripped 0 bases from V and 5 bases from J, with 17 bases between. The CDR3 loop is CASSLAVATGQETQYF. The CDR3 region has the DNA TGCGCCAGCAGCTTGGCCGTCGCCACAGGGCAGGAGACCCAGTACTTC.

The chain combines TRBV2 with TRBJ2-3; 7 nucleotides align to TRBD2. The trim removed 7 bases at V and 0 bases at J, leaving 7 bases unmatched. The CDR3 sequence is 15 residues long. Germline V gene data show CDR1 as SNHLY and CDR2 as FYNNEI. DNA for the CDR3: TGTGCCAGCACCCTGGGGGGGGTGAGCACAGATACGCAGTATTTT. Its protein product is CASTLGGVSTDTQYF. Full variable domain (remainder filled in from reference TRBV2 and TRBJ2-3): EPEVTQTPSHQVTQMGQEVILRCVPISNHLYFYWYRQILGQKVEFLVSFYNNEISEKSEIFDDQFSVERPDGSNFTLKIRSTKLEDSAMYFCASTLGGVSTDTQYFGPGTRLTVL.

The genes are TRBV5-4 and TRBJ2-5, with 15 bases aligning to TRBD2. The CDR3 runs to 15 residues. The germline CDR1 and CDR2 sequences are SGHNT and YYREEE (reference sequence). J was trimmed by 5 bases and V by 3 bases; bases with no gene match: 2. The CDR3 reads CASSYGLAGGETQYF. The CDR3 DNA follows: TGTGCCAGCAGCTACGGACTAGCGGGGGGGGAGACCCAGTACTTC.

This chain uses TRBV10-2 with TRBJ2-7; 7 nucleotides line up with TRBD1. Germline CDR1 reads WSHSY; CDR2 reads SAAADI. After removal of 7 bases from V and 1 base from J, the junction contained 7 bases not matched to a gene. CDR3 length: 14 amino acids. The CDR3 here is CASTRQGRSYEQYF. The CDR3 region has the DNA TGCGCCAGCACTAGACAGGGCAGGTCCTACGAGCAGTACTTC.

The CDR3 sequence: CSASSWAASNQPQHF. The CDR3 nucleotides are TGCAGTGCTAGTAGTTGGGCAGCTAGCAATCAGCCCCAGCATTTT. The chain uses TRBV20-1 and TRBJ1-5; D is undetermined. V gave up 3 bases and J gave up 0 bases, with 12 bases separating them. Germline V gene lookup returns CDR1 DFQATT and CDR2 SNEGSKA (reference sequence). The CDR3 covers 15 residues.

This clone was recorded once. The rearrangement links TRBV12-3 or TRBV12-4 to TRBJ2-3; D is undetermined. V lost 5 bases, J lost 2 bases, and 8 bases lay in between. CDR3 length: 13 amino acids. The CDR3 DNA is TGTGCCAGCAGTGAAACTAACACAGATACGCAGTATTTT. It codes for CASSETNTDTQYF.

The J gene is TRBJ1-2, the V gene TRBV6-4; weak D call: TRBD1 (6 bases). CDR3 size: 14 residues. V was cut by 5 bases and J by 4 bases, with 14 bases left in between. Germline-derived CDR1 and CDR2 are MRHNA and SNTAGT. CDR3 sequence reads: CASSSGQSGYGYTF. DNA of the CDR3: TGTGCCAGCAGTTCGGGACAATCGGGCTATGGCTACACCTTC.

The V and J genes are TRBV27 and TRBJ1-4; the match to TRBD1 covers 7 bases. Germline V gene sequence: CDR1 MNHEY, CDR2 SMNVEV (reference sequence). The J segment lost 4 bases and the V segment lost 3 bases, leaving 2 bases of the junction unmatched. The CDR3 has 14 amino acids. CDR3 sequence: CASSFRDSNEKLFF. The CDR3, as DNA: TGTGCCAGCAGTTTCCGGGACAGTAATGAAAAACTGTTTTTT.

The chain links TRBV27 to TRBJ1-4, with 10 bases that match TRBD1. The length of the CDR3 is 15 residues. Germline V lookup: CDR1 MNHEY, CDR2 SMNVEV (reference sequence). V lost 7 bases and J lost 2; bases outside the gene matches: 4. The CDR3 loop reads CASTRQGATNEKLFF. The CDR3 DNA follows: TGTGCCAGCACGAGACAGGGGGCGACTAATGAAAAACTGTTTTTT.

The V and J genes are TRBV6-4 and TRBJ2-2; TRBD2 aligns across 9 bases. Germline V gene data show CDR1 as MRHNA and CDR2 as SNTAGT. The trim removed 4 bases at V and 5 bases at J, leaving 5 bases unmatched. The CDR3 totals 15 residues. CDR3 amino acids: CASSVGTSGTGELFF. Written as DNA, the CDR3 is TGTGCCAGCAGTGTAGGCACTAGCGGGACCGGGGAGCTGTTTTTT.

This chain uses TRBV7-9 with TRBJ2-5, with 8 nucleotides matching TRBD1. CDR3 length: 16 residues. The germline V gene encodes CDR1 SEHNR and CDR2 FQNEAQ (reference sequence). The junction had 11 bases not matched to a gene; V was cut back by 3 bases and J by 5 bases. The CDR3 nucleotides read TGTGCCAGCAGCTTCAACTTCAGGACAGGGAAGGAGACCCAGTACTTC. The encoded protein is CASSFNFRTGKETQYF.

The chain uses TRBV19 and TRBJ2-5; no reliable D call. The CDR3 length is 13 residues. Trimming left V 1 base short and J 2 bases short, with 5 bases between. In germline, CDR1 is LNHDA, CDR2 SQIVND (reference sequence). The CDR3 spells CASSIGTQETQYF. CDR3 DNA: TGTGCCAGTAGTATAGGCACACAAGAGACCCAGTACTTC.

CDR3 amino acids: CASSGIRTTSSYEQYF. The CDR3 DNA reads TGTGCCAGCAGCGGAATCAGGACAACGAGCTCCTACGAGCAGTACTTC. The J gene is TRBJ2-7, the V gene TRBV5-4, with D tentatively TRBD1 (5 bases). CDR3 length equals 16 residues. The germline V and J ends were trimmed by 4 bases and 0 bases, with 17 bases remaining between them. Looked up from germline, CDR1 is SGHNT and CDR2 is YYREEE (reference sequence).